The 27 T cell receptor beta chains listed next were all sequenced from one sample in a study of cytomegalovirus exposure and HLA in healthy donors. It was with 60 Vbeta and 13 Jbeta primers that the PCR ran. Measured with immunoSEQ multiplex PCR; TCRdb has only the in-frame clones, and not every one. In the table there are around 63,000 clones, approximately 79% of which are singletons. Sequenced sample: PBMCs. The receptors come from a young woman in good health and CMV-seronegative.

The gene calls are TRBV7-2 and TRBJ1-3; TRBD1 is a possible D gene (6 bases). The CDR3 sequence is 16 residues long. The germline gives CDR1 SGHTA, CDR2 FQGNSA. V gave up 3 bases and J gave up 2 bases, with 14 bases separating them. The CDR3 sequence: CASSFRPRGPGNTIYF. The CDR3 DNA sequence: TGTGCCAGCAGCTTTCGTCCCAGGGGCCCTGGAAACACCATATATTTT. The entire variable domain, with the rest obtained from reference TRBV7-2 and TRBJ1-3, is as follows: GAGVSQSPSNKVTEKGKDVELRCDPISGHTALYWYRQSLGQGLEFLIYFQGNSAPDKSGLPSDRFSAERTGGSVSTLTIQRTQQEDSAVYLCASSFRPRGPGNTIYFGEGSWLTVV.

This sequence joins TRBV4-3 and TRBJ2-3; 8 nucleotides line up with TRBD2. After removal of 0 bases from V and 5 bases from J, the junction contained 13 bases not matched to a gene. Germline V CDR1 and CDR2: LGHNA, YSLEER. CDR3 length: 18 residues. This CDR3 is CASSQELAGGAIGDTQYF. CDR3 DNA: TGCGCCAGCAGCCAAGAACTTGCCGGGGGGGCAATTGGAGATACGCAGTATTTT.

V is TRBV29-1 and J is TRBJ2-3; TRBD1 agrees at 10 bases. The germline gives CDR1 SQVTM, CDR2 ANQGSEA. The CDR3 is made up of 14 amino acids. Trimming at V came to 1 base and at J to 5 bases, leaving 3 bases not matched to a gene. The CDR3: CSVEGDRGIDTQYF. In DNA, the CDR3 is TGCAGCGTTGAAGGGGACAGGGGTATAGATACGCAGTATTTT.

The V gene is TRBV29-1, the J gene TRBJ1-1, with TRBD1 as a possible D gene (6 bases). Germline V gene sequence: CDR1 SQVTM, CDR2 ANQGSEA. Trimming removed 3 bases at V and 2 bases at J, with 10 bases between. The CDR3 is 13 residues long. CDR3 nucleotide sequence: TGCAGCGTTGATAGGGGGATAAACACTGAAGCTTTCTTT. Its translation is CSVDRGINTEAFF.

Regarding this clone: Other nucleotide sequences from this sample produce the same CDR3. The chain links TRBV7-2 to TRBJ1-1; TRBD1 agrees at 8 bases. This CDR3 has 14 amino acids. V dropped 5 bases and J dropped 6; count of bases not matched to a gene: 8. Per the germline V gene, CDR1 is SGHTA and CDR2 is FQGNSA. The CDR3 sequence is CASSQGAAAAEAFF. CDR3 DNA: TGTGCCAGCAGCCAGGGGGCCGCGGCAGCTGAAGCTTTCTTT.

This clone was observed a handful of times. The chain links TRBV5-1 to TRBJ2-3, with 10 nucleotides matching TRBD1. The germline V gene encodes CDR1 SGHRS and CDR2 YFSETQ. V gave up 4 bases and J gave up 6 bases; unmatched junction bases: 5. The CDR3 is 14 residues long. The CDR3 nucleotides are TGCGCCAGCAGCGCGGACAGGGGGGAGGATACGCAGTATTTT. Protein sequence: CASSADRGEDTQYF.

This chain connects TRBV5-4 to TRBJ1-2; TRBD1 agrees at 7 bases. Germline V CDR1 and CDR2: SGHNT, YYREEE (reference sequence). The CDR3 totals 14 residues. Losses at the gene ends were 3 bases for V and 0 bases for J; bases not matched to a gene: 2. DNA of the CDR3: TGTGCCAGCAGCTCCGGGACAGCTAACTATGGCTACACCTTC. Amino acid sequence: CASSSGTANYGYTF.

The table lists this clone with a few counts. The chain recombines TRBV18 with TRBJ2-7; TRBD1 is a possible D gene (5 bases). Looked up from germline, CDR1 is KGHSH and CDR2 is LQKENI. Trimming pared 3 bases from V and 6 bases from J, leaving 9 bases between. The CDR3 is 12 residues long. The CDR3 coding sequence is TGTGCCAGCTCACCCCAGGGATCCGAGCAGTACGTC. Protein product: CASSPQGSEQYV.

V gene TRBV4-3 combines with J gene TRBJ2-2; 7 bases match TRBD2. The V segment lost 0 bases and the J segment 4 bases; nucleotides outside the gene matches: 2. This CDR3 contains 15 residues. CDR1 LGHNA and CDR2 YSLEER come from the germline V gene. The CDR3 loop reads CASSQEGRGTGELFF. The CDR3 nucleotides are TGCGCCAGCAGCCAAGAGGGGAGGGGCACCGGGGAGCTGTTTTTT.

DNA for the CDR3: TGTGCCAGCAGTGAACACGGCGGGTATGGCTACACCTTC. Translating gives CASSEHGGYGYTF. J is TRBJ1-2 and V is TRBV6-4; D not resolved. There are 13 residues in the CDR3. CDR1 and CDR2 from the germline V gene are MRHNA and SNTAGT. The V gene lost 3 bases and the J gene lost 5 bases, with 10 bases spanning the gap.

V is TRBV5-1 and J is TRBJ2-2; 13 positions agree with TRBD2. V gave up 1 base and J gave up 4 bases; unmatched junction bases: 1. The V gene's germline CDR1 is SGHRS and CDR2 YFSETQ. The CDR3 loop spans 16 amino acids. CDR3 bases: TGCGCCAGCAGCTTGACTAGCGGGAGGGCCACCGGGGAGCTGTTTTTT. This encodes CASSLTSGRATGELFF.

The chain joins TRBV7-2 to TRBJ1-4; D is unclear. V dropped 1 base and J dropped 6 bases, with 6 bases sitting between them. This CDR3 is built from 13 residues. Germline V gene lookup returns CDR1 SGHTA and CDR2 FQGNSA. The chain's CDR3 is CASSLGRYEKLFF. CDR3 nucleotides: TGTGCCAGCAGCTTAGGTCGTTATGAAAAACTGTTTTTT.

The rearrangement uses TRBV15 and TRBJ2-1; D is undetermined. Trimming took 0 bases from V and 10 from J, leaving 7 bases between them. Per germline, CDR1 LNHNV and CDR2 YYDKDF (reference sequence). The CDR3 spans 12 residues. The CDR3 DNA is TGTGCCACCAGCAGAGAGTTAGCCGAGCAGTTCTTC. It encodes CATSRELAEQFF.

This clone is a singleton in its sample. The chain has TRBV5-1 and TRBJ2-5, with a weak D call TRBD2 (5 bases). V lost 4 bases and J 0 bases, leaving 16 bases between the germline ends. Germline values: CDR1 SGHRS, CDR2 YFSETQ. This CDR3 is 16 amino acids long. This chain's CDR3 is CASSRGPVTYQETQYF. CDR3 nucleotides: TGCGCCAGCAGCCGAGGGCCGGTTACGTACCAAGAGACCCAGTACTTC.

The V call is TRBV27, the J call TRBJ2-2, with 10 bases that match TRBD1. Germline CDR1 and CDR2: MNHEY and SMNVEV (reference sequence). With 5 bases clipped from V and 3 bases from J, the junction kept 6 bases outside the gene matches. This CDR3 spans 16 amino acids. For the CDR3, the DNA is TGTGCCAGCAGTACCCGACAGGGGGCGGACACCGGGGAGCTGTTTTTT. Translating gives CASSTRQGADTGELFF.

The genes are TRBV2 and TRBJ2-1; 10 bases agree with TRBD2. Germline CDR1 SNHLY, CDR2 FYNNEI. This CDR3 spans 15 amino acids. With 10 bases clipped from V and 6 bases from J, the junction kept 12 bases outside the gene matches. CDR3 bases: TGTGCCACCCAGGCCATAGCGGGAGGTCTCAATGAGCAGTTCTTC. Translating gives CATQAIAGGLNEQFF.

The CDR3 sequence is CASSLGAPNLGDTQYF. The CDR3 bases are TGCGCCAGCAGCCTGGGAGCTCCCAACCTAGGAGATACGCAGTATTTT. The V call is TRBV4-3, the J call TRBJ2-3; tentatively, D is TRBD2 (5 bases). Trimming took 4 bases from V and 5 from J, leaving 19 bases between them. The germline V gene has CDR1 LGHNA and CDR2 YSLEER. The CDR3 spans 16 residues.

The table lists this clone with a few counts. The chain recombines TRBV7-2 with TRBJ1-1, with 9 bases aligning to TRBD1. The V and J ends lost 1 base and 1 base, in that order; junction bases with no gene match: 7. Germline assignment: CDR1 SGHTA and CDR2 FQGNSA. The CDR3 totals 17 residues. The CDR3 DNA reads TGTGCCAGCAGCTTAGGGATGGACAGGGGTGGGAACACTGAAGCTTTCTTT. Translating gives CASSLGMDRGGNTEAFF.

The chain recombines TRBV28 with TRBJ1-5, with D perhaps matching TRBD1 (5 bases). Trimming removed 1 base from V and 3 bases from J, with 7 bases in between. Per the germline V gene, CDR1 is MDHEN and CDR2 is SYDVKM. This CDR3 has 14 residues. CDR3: CASSLLGDNQPQHF. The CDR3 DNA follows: TGTGCCAGCAGTTTATTAGGGGACAATCAGCCCCAGCATTTT.

Here the CDR3 DNA reads TGTGCCAGCAGCTCCTTCGGGACAGGGGGGTCTGGGGCCAACGTCCTGACTTTC. It yields the protein CASSSFGTGGSGANVLTF. The chain uses TRBV5-5 and TRBJ2-6, with 11 positions matching TRBD1. Germline trimming cut 3 bases from V and 1 base from J; bases unmatched to any gene: 6. The germline CDR1 and CDR2 sequences are SGHKS and YYEKEE (reference sequence). The CDR3 has 18 amino acids.

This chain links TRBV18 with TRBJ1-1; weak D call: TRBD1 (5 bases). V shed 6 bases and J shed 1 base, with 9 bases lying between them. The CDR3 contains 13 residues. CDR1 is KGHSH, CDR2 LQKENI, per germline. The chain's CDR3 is CASSREENTEAFF. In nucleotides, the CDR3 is TGTGCCAGCTCCAGGGAGGAGAACACTGAAGCTTTCTTT.

CDR3 protein: CASSLGAGSSYEQYV. The CDR3 DNA reads as TGTGCCAGCAGCTTGGGGGCGGGAAGCTCCTACGAGCAGTACGTC. The chain is built from TRBV5-8 and TRBJ2-7; a possible D gene is TRBD2 (6 bases). This CDR3 is built from 15 residues. Germline V gene lookup returns CDR1 SGHTS and CDR2 YDEGEE. V was shortened by 0 bases and J by 0 bases, with 10 bases between the two germline ends.

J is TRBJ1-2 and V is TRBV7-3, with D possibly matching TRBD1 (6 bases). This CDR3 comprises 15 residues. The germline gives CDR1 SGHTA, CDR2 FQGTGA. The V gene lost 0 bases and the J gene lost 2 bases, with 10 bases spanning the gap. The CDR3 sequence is CASSLTGGQNYGYTF. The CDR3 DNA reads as TGTGCCAGCAGCTTAACGGGTGGACAGAACTATGGCTACACCTTC. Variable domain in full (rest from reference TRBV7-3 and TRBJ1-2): GAGVSQTPSNKVTEKGKYVELRCDPISGHTALYWYRQSLGQGPEFLIYFQGTGAADDSGLPNDRFFAVRPEGSVSTLKIQRTERGDSAVYLCASSLTGGQNYGYTFGSGTRLTVV.

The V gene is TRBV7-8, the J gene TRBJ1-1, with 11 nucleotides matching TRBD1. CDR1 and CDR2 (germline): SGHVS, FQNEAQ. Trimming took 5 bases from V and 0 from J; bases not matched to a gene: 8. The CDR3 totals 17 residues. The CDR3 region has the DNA TGTGCCAGCAGCCGCTCCGGGACAGGGGGATTGAACACTGAAGCTTTCTTT. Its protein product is CASSRSGTGGLNTEAFF. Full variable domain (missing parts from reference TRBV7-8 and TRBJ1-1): GAGVSQSPRYKVAKRGQDVALRCDPISGHVSLFWYQQALGQGPEFLTYFQNEAQLDKSGLPSDRFFAERPEGSVSTLKIQRTQQEDSAVYLCASSRSGTGGLNTEAFFGQGTRLTVV.

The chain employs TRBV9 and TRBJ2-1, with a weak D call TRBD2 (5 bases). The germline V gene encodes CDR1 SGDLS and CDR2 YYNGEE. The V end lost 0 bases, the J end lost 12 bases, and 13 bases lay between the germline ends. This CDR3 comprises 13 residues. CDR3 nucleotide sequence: TGTGCCAGCAGCGTAGGACCCGACGGAGGGCAGTTCTTC. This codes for CASSVGPDGGQFF.

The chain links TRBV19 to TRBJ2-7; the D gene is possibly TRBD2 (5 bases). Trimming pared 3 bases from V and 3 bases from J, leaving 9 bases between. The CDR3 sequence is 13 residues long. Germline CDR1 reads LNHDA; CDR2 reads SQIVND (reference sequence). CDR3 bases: TGTGCCAGTAGTATGGCAGGAGGCTACGAGCAGTACGTC. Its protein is CASSMAGGYEQYV.

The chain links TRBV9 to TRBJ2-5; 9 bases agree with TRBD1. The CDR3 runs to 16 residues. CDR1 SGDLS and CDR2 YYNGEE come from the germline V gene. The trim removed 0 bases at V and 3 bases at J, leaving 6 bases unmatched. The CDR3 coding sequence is TGTGCCAGCAGCGTAGGGACCCGGGACAGGGAAGAGACCCAGTACTTC. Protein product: CASSVGTRDREETQYF.